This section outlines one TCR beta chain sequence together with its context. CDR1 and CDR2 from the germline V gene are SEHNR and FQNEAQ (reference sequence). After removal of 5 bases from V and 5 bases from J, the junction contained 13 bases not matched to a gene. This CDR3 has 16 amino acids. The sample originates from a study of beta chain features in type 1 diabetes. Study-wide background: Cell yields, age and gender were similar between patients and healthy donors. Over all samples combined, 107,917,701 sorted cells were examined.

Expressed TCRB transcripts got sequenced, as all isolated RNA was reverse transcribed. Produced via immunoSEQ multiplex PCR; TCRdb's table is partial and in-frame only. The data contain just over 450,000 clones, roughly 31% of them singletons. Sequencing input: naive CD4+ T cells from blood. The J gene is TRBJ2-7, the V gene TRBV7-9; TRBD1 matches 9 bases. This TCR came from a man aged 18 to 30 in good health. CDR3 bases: TGTGCCAGCAGCATAGGACAGGGGCGGTTTTTGGACGAGCAGTACTTC. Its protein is CASSIGQGRFLDEQYF.